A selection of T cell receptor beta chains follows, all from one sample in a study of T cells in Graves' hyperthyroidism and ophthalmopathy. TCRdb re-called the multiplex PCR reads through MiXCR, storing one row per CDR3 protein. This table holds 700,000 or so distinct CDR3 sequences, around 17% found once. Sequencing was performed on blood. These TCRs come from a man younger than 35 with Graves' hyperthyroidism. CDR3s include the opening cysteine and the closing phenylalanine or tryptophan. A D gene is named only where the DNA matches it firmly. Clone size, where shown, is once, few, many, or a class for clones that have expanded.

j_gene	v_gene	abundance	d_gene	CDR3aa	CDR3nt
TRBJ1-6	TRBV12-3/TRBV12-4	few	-	CTSSLAGVSSPLHF	TGTACCAGCAGTTTGGCAGGGGTTTCTTCACCCCTCCACTTT
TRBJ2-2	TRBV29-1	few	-	CSVQRGAYTGELFF	TGCAGCGTTCAACGTGGCGCCTACACCGGGGAGCTGTTTTTT
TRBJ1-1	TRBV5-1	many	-	CASSERAPNTEAFF	TGCGCCAGCAGCGAGAGGGCGCCGAACACTGAAGCTTTCTTT
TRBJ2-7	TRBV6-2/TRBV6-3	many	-	CATGQDYEQYF	TGTGCCACGGGGCAGGACTACGAGCAGTACTTC
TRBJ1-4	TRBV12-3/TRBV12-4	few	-	CASSRDKSEKLFF	TGTGCCAGCAGTCGGGACAAGTCCGAAAAACTGTTTTTT
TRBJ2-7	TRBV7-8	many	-	CASSFRPVPHEQYF	TGTGCCAGCAGCTTCCGGCCCGTTCCCCACGAGCAGTACTTC
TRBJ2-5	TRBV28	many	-	CASSLFTEETQYF	TGTGCCAGCAGTTTATTCACGGAAGAGACCCAGTACTTC
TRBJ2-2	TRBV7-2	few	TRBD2	CASSYRLAGGGELFF	TGTGCCAGCAGCTATAGACTAGCGGGAGGCGGGGAGCTGTTTTTT
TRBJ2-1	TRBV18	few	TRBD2	CASSPRSSGDNEQFF	TGTGCCAGCTCACCACGCTCTAGCGGGGACAATGAGCAGTTCTTC
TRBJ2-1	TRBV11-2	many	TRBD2	CASSWGSSGSKANNEQFF	TGTGCCAGCAGCTGGGGATCTAGCGGGAGTAAGGCTAACAATGAGCAGTTCTTC
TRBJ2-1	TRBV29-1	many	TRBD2	CSSGGLAGGSSGDEQFF	TGCAGCTCGGGAGGACTAGCGGGAGGGAGTAGTGGGGATGAGCAGTTCTTC
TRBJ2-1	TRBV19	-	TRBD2	CASTPSGPNEQFF	TGTGCCAGTACTCCTAGCGGGCCGAATGAGCAGTTCTTC
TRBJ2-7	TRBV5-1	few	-	CASSLPRGVSYEQYF	TGCGCCAGCAGCCTCCCCAGGGGGGTCTCCTACGAGCAGTACTTC
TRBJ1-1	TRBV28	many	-	CASSQGWTEAFF	TGTGCCAGCAGCCAAGGATGGACTGAAGCTTTCTTT
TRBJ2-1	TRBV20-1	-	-	CSARDRGAQGSDEQFF	TGCAGTGCTAGAGACCGAGGAGCCCAGGGGAGCGATGAGCAGTTCTTC
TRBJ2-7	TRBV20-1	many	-	CSVEGTQPSYEQYF	TGCAGTGTTGAGGGGACACAGCCCTCCTACGAGCAGTACTTC
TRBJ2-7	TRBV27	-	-	CASSPLTSTNSYEQYF	TGTGCCAGCAGTCCCCTTACCTCGACAAACTCCTACGAGCAGTACTTC
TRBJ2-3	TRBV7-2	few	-	CASLGGQLTDTQYF	TGTGCCAGCCTGGGGGGACAACTCACAGATACGCAGTATTTT
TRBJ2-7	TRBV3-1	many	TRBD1	CASSLRQGSSYEQYF	TGTGCCAGCAGCCTAAGACAGGGCTCCTCCTACGAGCAGTACTTC
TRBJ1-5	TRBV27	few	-	CASSFRRGQPQHF	TGTGCCAGCAGTTTCCGCAGGGGACAGCCCCAGCATTTT
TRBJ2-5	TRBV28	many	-	CASSLTALYQETQYF	TGTGCCAGCAGTTTAACGGCCTTGTACCAAGAGACCCAGTACTTC
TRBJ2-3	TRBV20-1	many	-	CSAPEWGGSTDTQYF	TGCAGTGCTCCGGAGTGGGGCGGCTCCACAGATACGCAGTATTTT
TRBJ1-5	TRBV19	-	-	CASSRGDGNQPQHF	TGTGCCAGTAGTCGAGGGGACGGCAATCAGCCCCAGCATTTT
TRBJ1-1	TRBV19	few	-	CASSINAGNEAFF	TGTGCCAGTAGTATCAACGCGGGGAATGAAGCTTTCTTT
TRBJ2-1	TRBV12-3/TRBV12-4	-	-	CAISKGLGEQFF	TGTGCCATTTCGAAGGGACTTGGCGAGCAGTTCTTC
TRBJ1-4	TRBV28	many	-	CASSTAANEKLFF	TGTGCCAGCAGTACTGCCGCGAATGAAAAACTGTTTTTT
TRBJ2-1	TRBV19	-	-	CASSLRPSSSYNEQFF	TGTGCCAGTAGTCTCAGACCGTCGAGCTCCTACAATGAGCAGTTCTTC
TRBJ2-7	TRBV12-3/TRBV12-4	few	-	CASSLWGRTYEQYF	TGTGCCAGCAGTTTATGGGGGAGAACCTACGAGCAGTACTTC
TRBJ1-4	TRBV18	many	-	CASSPIHGEPREKLFF	TGTGCCAGCTCACCAATACATGGAGAACCGAGAGAAAAACTGTTTTTT
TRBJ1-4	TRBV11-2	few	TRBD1	CASSFGFGRGPHNEKLFF	TGTGCCAGCAGCTTTGGGTTCGGCAGGGGGCCGCATAATGAAAAACTGTTTTTT
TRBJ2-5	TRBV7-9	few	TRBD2	CASSQTSGRSGETQYF	TGTGCCAGCAGCCAGACTAGCGGGAGATCCGGGGAGACCCAGTACTTC
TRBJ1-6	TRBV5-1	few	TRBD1	CASSQNDWTGGTSPLHF	TGCGCCAGCAGCCAGAATGATTGGACAGGAGGGACTTCACCCCTCCACTTT
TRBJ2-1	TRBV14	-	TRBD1	CASSQAGTGFPNEQFF	TGTGCCAGCAGCCAAGCCGGGACAGGCTTCCCCAATGAGCAGTTCTTC
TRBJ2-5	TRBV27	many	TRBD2	CASRASGPQETQYF	TGTGCCAGCAGGGCTAGCGGCCCCCAAGAGACCCAGTACTTC
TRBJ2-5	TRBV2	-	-	CASRDRVLAGGGETQYF	TGTGCCAGCAGGGACAGGGTTCTCGCGGGAGGCGGAGAGACCCAGTACTTC
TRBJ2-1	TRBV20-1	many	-	CSAQRVNEQFF	TGCAGTGCTCAAAGGGTAAATGAGCAGTTCTTC
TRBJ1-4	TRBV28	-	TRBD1	CASSSYRGQGEKLFF	TGTGCCAGCAGTAGCTACAGGGGGCAGGGGGAAAAACTGTTTTTT
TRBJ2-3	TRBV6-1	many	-	CASSPLGDADGDTQYF	TGTGCCAGCAGTCCCCTCGGGGACGCGGACGGAGATACGCAGTATTTT
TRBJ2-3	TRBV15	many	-	CATSRTGTDTQYF	TGTGCCACCAGCAGAACAGGGACAGATACGCAGTATTTT
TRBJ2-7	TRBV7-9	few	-	CATAFGLTEQYF	TGTGCCACCGCCTTCGGACTAACCGAGCAGTACTTC
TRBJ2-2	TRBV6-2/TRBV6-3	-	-	CASIPQGTGELFF	TGTGCCAGCATTCCACAGGGAACCGGGGAGCTGTTTTTT
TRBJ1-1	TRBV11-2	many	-	CASSLDPGSVTEAFF	TGTGCCAGCAGCTTAGATCCGGGGTCGGTCACTGAAGCTTTCTTT
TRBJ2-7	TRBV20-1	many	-	CSARDRGGYEQYF	TGCAGTGCTAGAGACAGGGGAGGTTACGAGCAGTACTTC
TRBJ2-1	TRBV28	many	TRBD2	CASSFLAGGPEQFF	TGTGCCAGCAGTTTCCTAGCGGGAGGCCCTGAGCAGTTCTTC
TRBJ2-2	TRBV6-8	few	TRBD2	CASTAGTSGPLNGNTGELFF	TGTGCCAGCACCGCCGGGACTAGCGGGCCTCTGAACGGGAACACCGGGGAGCTGTTTTTT
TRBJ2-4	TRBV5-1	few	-	CASSLSTNVAKNIQYF	TGCGCCAGCAGCTTGAGCACAAATGTGGCCAAAAACATTCAGTACTTC
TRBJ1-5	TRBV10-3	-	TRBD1	CAISGGTGGHQPQHF	TGTGCCATCAGTGGAGGGACAGGGGGGCACCAGCCCCAGCATTTT
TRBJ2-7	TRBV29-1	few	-	CSALIEGNREQYF	TGCAGCGCCTTAATCGAAGGGAATAGGGAGCAGTACTTC
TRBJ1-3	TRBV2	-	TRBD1	CASARGDSSGNTIYF	TGTGCCAGCGCCCGCGGGGACAGCTCTGGAAACACCATATATTTT
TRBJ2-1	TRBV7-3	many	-	CASSLRVDNEQFF	TGTGCCAGCAGCTTAAGGGTGGACAATGAGCAGTTCTTC